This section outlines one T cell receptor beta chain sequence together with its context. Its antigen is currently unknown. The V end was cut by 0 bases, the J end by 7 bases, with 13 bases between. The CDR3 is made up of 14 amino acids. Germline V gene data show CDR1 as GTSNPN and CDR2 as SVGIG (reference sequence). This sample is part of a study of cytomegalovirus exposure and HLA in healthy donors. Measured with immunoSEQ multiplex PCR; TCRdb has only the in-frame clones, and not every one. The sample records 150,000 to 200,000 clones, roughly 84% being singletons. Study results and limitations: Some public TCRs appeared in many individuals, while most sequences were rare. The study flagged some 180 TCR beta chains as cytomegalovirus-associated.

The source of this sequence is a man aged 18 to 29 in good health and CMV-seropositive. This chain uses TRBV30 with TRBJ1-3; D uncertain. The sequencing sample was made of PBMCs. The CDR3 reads CAWSVREGKNTIYF. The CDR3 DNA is TGTGCCTGGAGTGTACGGGAAGGGAAGAACACCATATATTTT.